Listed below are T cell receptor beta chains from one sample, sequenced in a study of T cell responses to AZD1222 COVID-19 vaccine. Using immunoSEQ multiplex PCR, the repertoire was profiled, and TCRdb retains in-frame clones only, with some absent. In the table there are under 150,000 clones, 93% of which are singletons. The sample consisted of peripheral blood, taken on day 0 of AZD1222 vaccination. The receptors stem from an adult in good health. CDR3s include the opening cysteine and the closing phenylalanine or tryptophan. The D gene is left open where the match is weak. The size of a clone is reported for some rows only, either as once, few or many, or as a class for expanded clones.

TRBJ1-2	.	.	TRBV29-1	CSVEGAPGHGYTF	TGCAGCGTTGAGGGGGCGCCGGGGCATGGCTACACCTTC
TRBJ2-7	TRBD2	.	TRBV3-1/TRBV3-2	CASRDTLAGAYEQYF	TGTGCCAGCAGGGATACACTAGCGGGGGCCTACGAGCAGTACTTC
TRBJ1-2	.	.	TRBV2	CASSDRPNYGYTF	TGTGCCAGCAGTGACAGACCTAACTATGGCTACACCTTC
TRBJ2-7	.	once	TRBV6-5	CASSPQGGSYEQYF	TGTGCCAGCAGTCCCCAGGGGGGTTCCTACGAGCAGTACTTC
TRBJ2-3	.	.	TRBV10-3	CAIKQGGTDTQYF	TGTGCCATCAAACAGGGTGGGACAGATACGCAGTATTTT
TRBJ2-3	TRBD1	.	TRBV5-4	CASTLGQGRTDTQYF	TGTGCCAGCACCTTGGGACAGGGTCGCACAGATACGCAGTATTTT
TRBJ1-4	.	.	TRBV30	CAWSLTATNEKLFF	TGTGCCTGGAGCCTGACAGCAACTAATGAAAAACTGTTTTTT
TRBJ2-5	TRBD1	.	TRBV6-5	CASSGGRETQYF	TGTGCCAGCTCAGGGGGCCGAGAGACCCAGTACTTC
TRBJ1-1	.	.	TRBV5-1	CASSLQGYTEAFF	TGCGCCAGCAGTTTACAGGGATACACTGAAGCTTTCTTT
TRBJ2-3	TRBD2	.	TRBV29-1	CSVAGVNTDTQYF	TGCAGCGTAGCGGGGGTGAACACAGATACGCAGTATTTT
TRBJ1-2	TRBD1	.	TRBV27	CASTQSRDRANGYTF	TGTGCCAGCACCCAAAGCCGGGACAGGGCGAATGGCTACACCTTC
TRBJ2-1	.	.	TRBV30	CAWSEVGNEQFF	TGTGCCTGGAGTGAAGTTGGGAACGAGCAGTTCTTC
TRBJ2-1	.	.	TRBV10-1	CASSDEFYNEQFF	TGCGCCAGCAGTGACGAGTTCTACAATGAGCAGTTCTTC
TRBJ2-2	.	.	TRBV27	CATSLMGAGELFF	TGTGCTACCTCCCTTATGGGGGCCGGGGAGCTGTTTTTT
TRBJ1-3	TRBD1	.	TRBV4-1	CASSQTWTGGNTIYF	TGCGCCAGCAGCCAGACGTGGACAGGGGGAAACACCATATATTTT
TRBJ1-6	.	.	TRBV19	CASSTSTRAYNSPLHF	TGTGCCAGTAGTACCTCTACCAGGGCGTATAATTCACCCCTCCACTTT
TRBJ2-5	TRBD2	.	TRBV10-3	CAISLGGGSQETQYF	TGTGCCATCAGTCTCGGGGGGGGGTCCCAAGAGACCCAGTACTTC
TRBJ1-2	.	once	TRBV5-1	CASSSGQPWTFNYGYTF	TGCGCCAGCAGCTCCGGACAGCCCTGGACATTCAACTATGGCTACACCTTC
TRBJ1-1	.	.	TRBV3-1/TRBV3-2	CASSQGPAVAATEAFF	TGTGCCAGCAGCCAAGGACCAGCTGTGGCAGCCACTGAAGCTTTCTTT
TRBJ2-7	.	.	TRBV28	CASRRGRITQLHEQYF	TGTGCCAGCAGGAGAGGACGGATAACCCAACTGCACGAGCAGTACTTC
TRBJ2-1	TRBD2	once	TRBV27	CASLRGGGGGNEQFF	TGTGCCAGCCTAAGAGGGGGCGGGGGGGGCAATGAGCAGTTCTTC
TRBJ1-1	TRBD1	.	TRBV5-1	CASSFGTESKNTEAFF	TGCGCCAGCAGCTTTGGGACAGAGAGTAAGAACACTGAAGCTTTCTTT
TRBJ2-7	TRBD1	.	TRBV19	CASSIRDSSYEQYF	TGTGCCAGTAGTATACGGGACAGCTCCTACGAGCAGTACTTC
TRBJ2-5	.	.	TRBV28	CASSWGTPETQYF	TGTGCCAGCAGTTGGGGAACCCCGGAGACCCAGTACTTC
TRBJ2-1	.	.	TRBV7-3	CASSLLASNEQFF	TGTGCCAGCAGCTTACTGGCTAGTAATGAGCAGTTCTTC
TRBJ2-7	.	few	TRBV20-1	CSASPGTHEQYF	TGCAGTGCTAGTCCAGGGACTCACGAGCAGTACTTC
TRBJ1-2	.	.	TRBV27	CASSGSGVSGYTF	TGTGCCAGCAGTGGCTCAGGAGTTTCTGGCTACACCTTC
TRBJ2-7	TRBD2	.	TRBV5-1	CASSPLSGASYEQYF	TGCGCCAGCAGCCCCCTTAGCGGGGCCTCCTACGAGCAGTACTTC
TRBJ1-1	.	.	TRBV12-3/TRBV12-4	CASSLSGGGEAFF	TGTGCCAGCAGTTTGTCGGGAGGAGGGGAAGCTTTCTTT
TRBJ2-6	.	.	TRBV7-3	CASSLDSLAGANVLTF	TGTGCCAGCAGTTTAGACTCCTTGGCTGGGGCCAACGTCCTGACTTTC
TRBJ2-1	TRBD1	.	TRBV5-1	CASSWWTGGNEQFF	TGCGCCAGCAGCTGGTGGACAGGGGGAAATGAGCAGTTCTTC
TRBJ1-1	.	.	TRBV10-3	CAISDHQGRAFF	TGTGCCATCAGTGACCATCAAGGAAGGGCTTTCTTT
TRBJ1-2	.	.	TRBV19	CASSIRTVGNYGYTF	TGTGCCAGTAGTATCCGGACAGTAGGGAACTATGGCTACACCTTC
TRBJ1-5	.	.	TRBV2	CASAKVEQPQHF	TGTGCCAGTGCTAAGGTAGAACAGCCCCAGCATTTT
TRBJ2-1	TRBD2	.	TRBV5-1	CASSGGTSGHNEQFF	TGCGCCAGCAGCGGCGGGACTAGCGGACACAATGAGCAGTTCTTC
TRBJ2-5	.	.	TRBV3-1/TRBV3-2	CASSQWGGETQYF	TGTGCCAGCAGCCAGTGGGGCGGGGAGACCCAGTACTTC
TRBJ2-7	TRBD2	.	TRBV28	CASSLRAPKFPGGPGAEQYF	TGTGCCAGCAGTTTAAGGGCCCCAAAGTTCCCGGGAGGGCCAGGGGCCGAGCAGTACTTC
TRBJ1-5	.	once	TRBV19	CASRVAGSNQPQHF	TGTGCCAGTAGGGTGGCAGGATCCAATCAGCCCCAGCATTTT
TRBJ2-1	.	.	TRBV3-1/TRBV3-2	CASSDPQGAQYEQFF	TGTGCCAGCAGCGATCCACAGGGTGCCCAATACGAGCAGTTCTTC
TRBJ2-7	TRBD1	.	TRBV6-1	CASSETGTGVQYF	TGTGCCAGCAGTGAAACCGGGACAGGGGTCCAGTACTTC
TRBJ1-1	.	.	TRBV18	CASSTLPARENTEAFF	TGTGCCAGCTCAACCCTTCCGGCCAGGGAGAACACTGAAGCTTTCTTT
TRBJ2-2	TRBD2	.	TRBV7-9	CASSLELAGGLPGELFF	TGTGCCAGCAGCTTAGAACTAGCGGGAGGTTTACCAGGGGAGCTGTTTTTT